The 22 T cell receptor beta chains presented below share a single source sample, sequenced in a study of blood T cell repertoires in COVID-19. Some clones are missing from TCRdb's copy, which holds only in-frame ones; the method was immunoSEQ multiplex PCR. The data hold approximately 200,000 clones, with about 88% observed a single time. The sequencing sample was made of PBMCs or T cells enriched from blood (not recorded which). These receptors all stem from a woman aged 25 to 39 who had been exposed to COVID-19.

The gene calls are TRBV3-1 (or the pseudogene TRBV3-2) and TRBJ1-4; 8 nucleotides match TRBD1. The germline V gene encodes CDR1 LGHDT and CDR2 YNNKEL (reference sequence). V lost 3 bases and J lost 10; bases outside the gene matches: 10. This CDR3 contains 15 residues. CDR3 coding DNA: TGTGCCAGCAGCCATATCGACAGGGGTGGGCGAAAACTGTTTTTT. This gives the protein CASSHIDRGGRKLFF.

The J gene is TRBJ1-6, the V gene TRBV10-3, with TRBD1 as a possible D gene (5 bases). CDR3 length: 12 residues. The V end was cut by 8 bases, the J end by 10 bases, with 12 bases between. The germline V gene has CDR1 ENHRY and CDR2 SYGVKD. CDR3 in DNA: TGTGCCATCGGCATACAGGACTCACCCCTCCACTTT. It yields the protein CAIGIQDSPLHF.

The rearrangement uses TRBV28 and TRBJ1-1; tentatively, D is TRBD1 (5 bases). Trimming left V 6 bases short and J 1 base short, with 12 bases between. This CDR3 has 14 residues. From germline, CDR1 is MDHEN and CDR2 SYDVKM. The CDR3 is CASSPGGGNTEAFF. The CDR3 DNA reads TGTGCCAGCAGCCCCGGGGGGGGGAACACTGAAGCTTTCTTT.

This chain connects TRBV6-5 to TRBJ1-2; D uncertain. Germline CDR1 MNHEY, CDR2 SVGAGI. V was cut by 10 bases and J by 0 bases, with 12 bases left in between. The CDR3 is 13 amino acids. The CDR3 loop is CAIGESANYGYTF. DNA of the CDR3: TGTGCCATCGGAGAGAGCGCTAACTATGGCTACACCTTC.

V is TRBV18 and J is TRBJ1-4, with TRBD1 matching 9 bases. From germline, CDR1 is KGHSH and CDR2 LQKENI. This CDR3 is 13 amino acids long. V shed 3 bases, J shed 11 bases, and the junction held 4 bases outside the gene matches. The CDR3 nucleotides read TGTGCCAGCTCACCGGCGACAGGGGGGAAACTGTTTTTT. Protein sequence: CASSPATGGKLFF.

CDR3 coding DNA: TGTGCCAGCACCCTCTTAGACGAGCAGTACTTC. Its protein product is CASTLLDEQYF. V and J are TRBV28 and TRBJ2-7, with D unresolved. CDR1 is MDHEN and CDR2 is SYDVKM in the germline V gene. This CDR3 is 11 amino acids long. The V gene lost 7 bases and the J gene lost 5 bases, with 9 bases spanning the gap.

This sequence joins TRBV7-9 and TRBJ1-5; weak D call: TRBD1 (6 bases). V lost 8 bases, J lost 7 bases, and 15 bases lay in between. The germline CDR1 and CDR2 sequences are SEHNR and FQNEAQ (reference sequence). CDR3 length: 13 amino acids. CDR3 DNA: TGTGCCAGCTCCACAGGGTTAGAGCAGCCCCAGCATTTT. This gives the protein CASSTGLEQPQHF.

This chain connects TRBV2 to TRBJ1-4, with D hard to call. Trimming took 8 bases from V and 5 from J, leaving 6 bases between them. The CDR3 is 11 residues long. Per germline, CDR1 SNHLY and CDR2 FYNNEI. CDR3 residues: CASAVNEKLFF. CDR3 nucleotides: TGTGCCAGCGCAGTGAATGAAAAACTGTTTTTT.

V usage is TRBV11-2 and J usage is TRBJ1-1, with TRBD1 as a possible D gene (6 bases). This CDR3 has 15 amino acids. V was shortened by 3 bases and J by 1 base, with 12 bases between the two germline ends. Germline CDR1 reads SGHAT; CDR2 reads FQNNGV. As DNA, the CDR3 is TGTGCCAGCAGCTTCTCGGGACACCCGAACACTGAAGCTTTCTTT. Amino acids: CASSFSGHPNTEAFF.

The CDR3 sequence: CASASGGTYGYTF. The CDR3 DNA sequence: TGTGCTAGTGCCTCAGGAGGTACCTATGGCTACACCTTC. The chain carries TRBV12-5 and TRBJ1-2; D ambiguous. With 7 bases removed from V and 4 bases from J, the gap between germline ends came to 13 bases. CDR3 length: 13 amino acids. Germline V CDR1 and CDR2: LGHNT, FRNRAP. Variable domain in full (rest from reference TRBV12-5 and TRBJ1-2): DARVTQTPRHKVTEMGQEVTMRCQPILGHNTVFWYRQTMMQGLELLAYFRNRAPLDDSGMPKDRFSAEMPDATLATLKIQPSEPRDSAVYFCASASGGTYGYTFGSGTRLTVV.

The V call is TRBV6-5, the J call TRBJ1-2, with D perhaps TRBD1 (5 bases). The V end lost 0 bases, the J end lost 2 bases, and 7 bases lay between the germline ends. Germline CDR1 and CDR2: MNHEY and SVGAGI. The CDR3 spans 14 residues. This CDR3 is CASSYSSGNYGYTF. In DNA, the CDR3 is TGTGCCAGCAGTTACTCGTCAGGGAACTATGGCTACACCTTC.

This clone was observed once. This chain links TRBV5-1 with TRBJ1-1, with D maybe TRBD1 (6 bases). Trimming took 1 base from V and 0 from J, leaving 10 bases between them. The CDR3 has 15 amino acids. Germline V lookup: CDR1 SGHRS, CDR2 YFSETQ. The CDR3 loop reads CASSLFGQMNTEAFF. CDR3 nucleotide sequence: TGCGCCAGCAGCTTGTTTGGACAGATGAACACTGAAGCTTTCTTT.

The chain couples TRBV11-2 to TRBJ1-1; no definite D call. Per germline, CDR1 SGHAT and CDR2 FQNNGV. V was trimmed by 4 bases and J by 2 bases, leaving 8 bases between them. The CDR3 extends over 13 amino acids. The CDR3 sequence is CASSSRVNTEAFF. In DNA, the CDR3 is TGTGCCAGCAGCTCTCGGGTCAACACTGAAGCTTTCTTT. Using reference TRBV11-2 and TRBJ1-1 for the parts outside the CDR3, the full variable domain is EAGVAQSPRYKIIEKRQSVAFWCNPISGHATLYWYQQILGQGPKLLIQFQNNGVVDDSQLPKDRFSAERLKGVDSTLKIQPAKLEDSAVYLCASSSRVNTEAFFGQGTRLTVV.

CDR3 residues: CASSLLRAEGPQHF. The CDR3 DNA reads TGTGCCAGCAGTTTACTCAGGGCGGAAGGGCCCCAGCATTTT. The chain is built from TRBV27 and TRBJ1-5; D might be TRBD1 (5 bases). Germline CDR1 MNHEY, CDR2 SMNVEV (reference sequence). The CDR3 is 14 amino acids. V was trimmed by 2 bases and J by 9 bases, leaving 14 bases between them.

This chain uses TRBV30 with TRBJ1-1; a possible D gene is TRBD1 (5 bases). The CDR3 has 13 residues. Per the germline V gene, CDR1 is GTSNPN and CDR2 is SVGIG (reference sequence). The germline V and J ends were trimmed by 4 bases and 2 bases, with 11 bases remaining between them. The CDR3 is CAWMSQVNTEAFF. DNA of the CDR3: TGTGCCTGGATGTCACAGGTTAACACTGAAGCTTTCTTT.

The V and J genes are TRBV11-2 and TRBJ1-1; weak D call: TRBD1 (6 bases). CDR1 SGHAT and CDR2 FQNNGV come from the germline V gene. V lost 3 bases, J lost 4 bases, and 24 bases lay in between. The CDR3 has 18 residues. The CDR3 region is CASSLNSRGGSKSTEAFF. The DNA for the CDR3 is TGTGCCAGCAGCTTGAACTCGCGGGGGGGCTCCAAGAGCACTGAAGCTTTCTTT.

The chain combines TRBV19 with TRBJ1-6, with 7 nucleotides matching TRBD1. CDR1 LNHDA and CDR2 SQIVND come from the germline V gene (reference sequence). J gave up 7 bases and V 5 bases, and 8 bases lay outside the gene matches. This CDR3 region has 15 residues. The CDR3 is CASSLLRDSNSPLHF. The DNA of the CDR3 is TGTGCCAGTAGTCTCCTCCGGGACAGCAATTCACCCCTCCACTTT.

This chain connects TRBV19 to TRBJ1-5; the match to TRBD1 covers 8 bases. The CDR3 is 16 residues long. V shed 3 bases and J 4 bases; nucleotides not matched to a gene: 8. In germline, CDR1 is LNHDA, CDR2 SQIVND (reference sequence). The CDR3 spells CASSMVWDRKNQPQHF. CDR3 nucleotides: TGTGCCAGTAGTATGGTATGGGACAGGAAAAATCAGCCCCAGCATTTT. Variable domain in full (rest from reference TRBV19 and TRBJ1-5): DGGITQSPKYLFRKEGQNVTLSCEQNLNHDAMYWYRQDPGQGLRLIYYSQIVNDFQKGDIAEGYSVSREKKESFPLTVTSAQKNPTAFYLCASSMVWDRKNQPQHFGDGTRLSIL.

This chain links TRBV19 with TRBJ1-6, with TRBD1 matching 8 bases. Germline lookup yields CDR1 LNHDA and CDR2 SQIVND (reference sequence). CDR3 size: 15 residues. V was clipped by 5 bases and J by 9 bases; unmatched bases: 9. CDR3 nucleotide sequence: TGTGCCAGTAGTTTTGGTCAGGGGGCTGCTTCACCCCTCCACTTT. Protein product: CASSFGQGAASPLHF.

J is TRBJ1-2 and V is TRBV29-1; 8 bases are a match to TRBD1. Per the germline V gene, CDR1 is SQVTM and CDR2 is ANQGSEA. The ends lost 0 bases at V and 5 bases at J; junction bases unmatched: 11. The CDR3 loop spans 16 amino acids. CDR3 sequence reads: CSVEEKGGQGGYGYTF. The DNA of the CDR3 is TGCAGCGTTGAAGAAAAAGGCGGACAGGGTGGTTATGGCTACACCTTC.

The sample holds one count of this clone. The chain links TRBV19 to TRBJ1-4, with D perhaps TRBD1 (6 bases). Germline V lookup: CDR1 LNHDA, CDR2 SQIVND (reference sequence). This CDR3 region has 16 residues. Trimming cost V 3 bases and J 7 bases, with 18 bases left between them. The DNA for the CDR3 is TGTGCCAGTAGTATGAAGGGGCCAGGGGCGAGTGAAAAACTGTTTTTT. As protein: CASSMKGPGASEKLFF.

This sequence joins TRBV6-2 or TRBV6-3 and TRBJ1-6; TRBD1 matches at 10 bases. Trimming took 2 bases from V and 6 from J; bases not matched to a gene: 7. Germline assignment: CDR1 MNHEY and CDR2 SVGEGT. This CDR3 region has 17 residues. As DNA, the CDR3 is TGTGCCAGCAGTTACGGTGGGACAGGGGTTCCTAATTCACCCCTCCACTTT. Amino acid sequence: CASSYGGTGVPNSPLHF.